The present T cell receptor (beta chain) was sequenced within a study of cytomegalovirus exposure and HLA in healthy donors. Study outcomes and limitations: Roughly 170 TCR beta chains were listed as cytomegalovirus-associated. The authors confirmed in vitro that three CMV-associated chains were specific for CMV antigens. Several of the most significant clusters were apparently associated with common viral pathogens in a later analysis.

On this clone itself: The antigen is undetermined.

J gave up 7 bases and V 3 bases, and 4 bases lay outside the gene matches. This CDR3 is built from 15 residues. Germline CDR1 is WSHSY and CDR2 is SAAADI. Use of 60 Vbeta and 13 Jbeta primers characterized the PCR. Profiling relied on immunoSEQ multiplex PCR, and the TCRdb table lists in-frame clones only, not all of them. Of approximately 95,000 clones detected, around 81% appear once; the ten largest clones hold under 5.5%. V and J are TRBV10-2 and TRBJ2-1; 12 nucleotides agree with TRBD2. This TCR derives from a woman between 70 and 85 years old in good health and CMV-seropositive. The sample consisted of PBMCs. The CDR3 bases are TGCGCCAGCAGTGAACTAGCGGGAGGAATAAATGAGCAGTTCTTC. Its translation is CASSELAGGINEQFF.